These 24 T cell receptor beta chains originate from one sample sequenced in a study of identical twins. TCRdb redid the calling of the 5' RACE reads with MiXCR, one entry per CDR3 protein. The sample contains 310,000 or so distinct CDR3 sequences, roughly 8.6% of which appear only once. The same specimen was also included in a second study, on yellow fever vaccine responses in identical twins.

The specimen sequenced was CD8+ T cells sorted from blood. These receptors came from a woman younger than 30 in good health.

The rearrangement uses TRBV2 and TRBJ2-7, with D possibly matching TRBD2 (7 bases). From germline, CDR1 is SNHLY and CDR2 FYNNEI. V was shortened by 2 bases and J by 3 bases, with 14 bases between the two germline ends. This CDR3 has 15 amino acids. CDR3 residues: CASSEMWGGRYEQYF. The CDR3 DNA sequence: TGTGCCAGCAGTGAAATGTGGGGGGGCCGCTACGAGCAGTACTTC.

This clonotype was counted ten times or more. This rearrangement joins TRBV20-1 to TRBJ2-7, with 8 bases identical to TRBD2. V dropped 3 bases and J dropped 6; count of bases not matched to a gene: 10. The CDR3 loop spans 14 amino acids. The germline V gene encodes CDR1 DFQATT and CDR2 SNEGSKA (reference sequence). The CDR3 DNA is TGCAGTGCTAGTTGGGAGCGGGAGATCTCCGAGCAGTACTTC. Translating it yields CSASWEREISEQYF.

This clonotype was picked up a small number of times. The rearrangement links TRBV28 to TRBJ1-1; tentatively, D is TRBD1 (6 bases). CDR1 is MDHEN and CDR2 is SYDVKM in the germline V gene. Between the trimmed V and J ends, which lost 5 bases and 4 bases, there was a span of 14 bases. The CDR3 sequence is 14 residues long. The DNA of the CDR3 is TGTGCCAGCAGTGTGGACAGAATGGGCACTGAAGCTTTCTTT. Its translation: CASSVDRMGTEAFF.

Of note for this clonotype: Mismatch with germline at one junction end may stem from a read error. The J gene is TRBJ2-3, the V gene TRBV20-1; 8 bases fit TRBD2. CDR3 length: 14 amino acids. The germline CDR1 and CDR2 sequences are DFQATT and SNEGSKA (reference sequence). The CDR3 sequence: CRARDSGTVDTQYF. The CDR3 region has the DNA TGCAGGGCTAGAGATAGCGGGACGGTAGATACGCAGTATTTT.

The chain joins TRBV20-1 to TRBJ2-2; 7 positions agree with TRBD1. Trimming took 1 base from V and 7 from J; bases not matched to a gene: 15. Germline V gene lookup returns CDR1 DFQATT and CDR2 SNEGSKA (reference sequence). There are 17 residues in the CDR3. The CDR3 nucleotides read TGCAGTGCTAGAGCCCCGGGGCGTGCGCAGGGGGTCGGGGAGCTGTTTTTT. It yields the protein CSARAPGRAQGVGELFF.

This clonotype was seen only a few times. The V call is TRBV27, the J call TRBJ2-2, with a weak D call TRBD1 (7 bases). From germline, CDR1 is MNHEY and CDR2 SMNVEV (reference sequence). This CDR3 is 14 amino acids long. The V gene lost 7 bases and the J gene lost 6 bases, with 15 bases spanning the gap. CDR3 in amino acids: CASNWRGPAGELFF. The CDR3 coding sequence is TGTGCCAGCAACTGGAGGGGGCCGGCCGGGGAGCTGTTTTTT.

The CDR3 DNA follows: TGTGCCAGCAGCAAAACTGAAAGCTCCTACAATGAGCAGTTCTTC. Amino acid sequence: CASSKTESSYNEQFF. The chain employs TRBV21-1 and TRBJ2-1. TRBV21-1 is noted as a pseudogene. The CDR3 is made up of 15 amino acids.

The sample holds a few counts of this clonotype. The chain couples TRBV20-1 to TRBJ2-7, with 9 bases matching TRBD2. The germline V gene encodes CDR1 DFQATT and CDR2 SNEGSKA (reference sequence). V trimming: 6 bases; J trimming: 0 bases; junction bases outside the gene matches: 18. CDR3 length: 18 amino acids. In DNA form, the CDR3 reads TGCAGTGCGAGGCTGGCTAGCGGGATTTTCGGGAGCTCCTACGAGCAGTACTTC. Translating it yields CSARLASGIFGSSYEQYF.

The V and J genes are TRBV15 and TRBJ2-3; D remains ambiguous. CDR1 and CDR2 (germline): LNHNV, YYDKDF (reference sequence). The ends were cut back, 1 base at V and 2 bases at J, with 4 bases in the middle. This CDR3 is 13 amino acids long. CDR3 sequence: CATSRAYTDTQYF. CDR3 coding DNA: TGTGCCACCAGCAGAGCCTACACAGATACGCAGTATTTT.

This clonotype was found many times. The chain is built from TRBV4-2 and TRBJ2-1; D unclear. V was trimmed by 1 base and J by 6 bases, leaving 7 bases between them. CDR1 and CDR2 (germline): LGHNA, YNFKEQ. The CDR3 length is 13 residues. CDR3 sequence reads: CASSQGGPNEQFF. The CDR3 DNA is TGTGCCAGCAGCCAAGGCGGCCCCAATGAGCAGTTCTTC.

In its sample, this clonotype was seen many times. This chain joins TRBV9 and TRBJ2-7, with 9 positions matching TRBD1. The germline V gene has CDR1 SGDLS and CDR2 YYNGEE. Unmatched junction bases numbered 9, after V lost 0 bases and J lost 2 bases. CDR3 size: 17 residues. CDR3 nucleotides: TGTGCCAGCAGCGTAGACCCCGGGACAGGGATAACCTACGAGCAGTACTTC. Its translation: CASSVDPGTGITYEQYF. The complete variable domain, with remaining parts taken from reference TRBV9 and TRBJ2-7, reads DSGVTQTPKHLITATGQRVTLRCSPRSGDLSVYWYQQSLDQGLQFLIQYYNGEERAKGNILERFSAQQFPDLHSELNLSSLELGDSALYFCASSVDPGTGITYEQYFGPGTRLTVT.

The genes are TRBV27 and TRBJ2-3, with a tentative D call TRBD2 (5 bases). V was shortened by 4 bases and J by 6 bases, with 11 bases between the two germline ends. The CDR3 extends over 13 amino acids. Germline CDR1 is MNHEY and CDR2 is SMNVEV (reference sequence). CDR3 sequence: CASSSLGVDTQYF. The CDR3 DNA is TGTGCCAGCAGTTCTTTGGGAGTGGATACGCAGTATTTT.

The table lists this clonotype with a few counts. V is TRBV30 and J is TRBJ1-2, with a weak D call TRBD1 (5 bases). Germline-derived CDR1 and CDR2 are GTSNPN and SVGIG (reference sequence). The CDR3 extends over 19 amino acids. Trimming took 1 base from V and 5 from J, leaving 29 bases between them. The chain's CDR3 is CAWSDPGGEISWTVYGYTF. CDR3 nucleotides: TGTGCCTGGAGTGACCCCGGGGGTGAAATTAGTTGGACGGTATATGGCTACACCTTC.

The CDR3: CSHGAGTMNTEAFF. The CDR3 bases are TGCAGTCATGGGGCAGGGACCATGAACACTGAAGCTTTCTTT. J is TRBJ1-1 and V is TRBV20-1; D possibly corresponds to TRBD1 (5 bases). V was pared by 8 bases and J by 0 bases, with 16 bases between. This CDR3 spans 14 amino acids. From germline, CDR1 is DFQATT and CDR2 SNEGSKA (reference sequence).

The CDR3 is CASGQAYGYTF. The CDR3 nucleotides read TGTGCCAGCGGACAGGCCTATGGCTACACCTTC. V gene TRBV27 combines with J gene TRBJ1-2, with 7 bases fitting TRBD1. Germline V gene data show CDR1 as MNHEY and CDR2 as SMNVEV (reference sequence). V lost 8 bases and J lost 4; bases outside the gene matches: 1. The CDR3 has 11 residues.

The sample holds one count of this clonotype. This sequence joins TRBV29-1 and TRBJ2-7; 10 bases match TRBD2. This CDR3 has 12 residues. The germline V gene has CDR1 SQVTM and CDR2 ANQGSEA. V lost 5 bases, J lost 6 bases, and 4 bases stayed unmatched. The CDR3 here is CSVLAGAGEQYF. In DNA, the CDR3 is TGCAGCGTTCTAGCGGGAGCGGGCGAGCAGTACTTC.

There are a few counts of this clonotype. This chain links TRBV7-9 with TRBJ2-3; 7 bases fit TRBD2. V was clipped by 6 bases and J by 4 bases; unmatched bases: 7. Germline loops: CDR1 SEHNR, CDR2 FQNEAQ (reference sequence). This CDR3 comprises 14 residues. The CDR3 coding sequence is TGTGCCAGCAGATTACTGGCGGGAGCAGATACGCAGTATTTT. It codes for CASRLLAGADTQYF.

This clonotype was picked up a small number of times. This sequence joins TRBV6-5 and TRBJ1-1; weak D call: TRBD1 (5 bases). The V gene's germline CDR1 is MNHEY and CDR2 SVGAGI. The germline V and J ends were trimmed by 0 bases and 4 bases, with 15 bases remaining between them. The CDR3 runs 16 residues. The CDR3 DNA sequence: TGTGCCAGCAGTTACTCGTCTGACAGCTCCTCCACTGAAGCTTTCTTT. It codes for CASSYSSDSSSTEAFF.

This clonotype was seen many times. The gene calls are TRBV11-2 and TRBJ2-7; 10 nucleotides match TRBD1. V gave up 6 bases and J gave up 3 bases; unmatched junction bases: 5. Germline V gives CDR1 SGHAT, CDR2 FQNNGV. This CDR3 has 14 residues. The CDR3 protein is CASSWGQGIYEQYF. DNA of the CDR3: TGTGCCAGCAGTTGGGGACAGGGGATCTACGAGCAGTACTTC.

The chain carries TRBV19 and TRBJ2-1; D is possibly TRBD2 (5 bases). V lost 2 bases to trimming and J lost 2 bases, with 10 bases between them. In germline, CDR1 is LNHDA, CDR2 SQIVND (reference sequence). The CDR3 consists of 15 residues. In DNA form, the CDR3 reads TGTGCCAGTAGTATAAGCGGTTTGACCTACAATGAGCAGTTCTTC. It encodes CASSISGLTYNEQFF.

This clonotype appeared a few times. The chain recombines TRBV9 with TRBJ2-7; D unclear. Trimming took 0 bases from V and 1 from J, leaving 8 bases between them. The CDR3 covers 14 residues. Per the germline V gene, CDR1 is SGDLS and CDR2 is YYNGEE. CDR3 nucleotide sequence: TGTGCCAGCAGCGTAGGGAGTCGGTCCTACGAGCAGTACTTC. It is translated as CASSVGSRSYEQYF.

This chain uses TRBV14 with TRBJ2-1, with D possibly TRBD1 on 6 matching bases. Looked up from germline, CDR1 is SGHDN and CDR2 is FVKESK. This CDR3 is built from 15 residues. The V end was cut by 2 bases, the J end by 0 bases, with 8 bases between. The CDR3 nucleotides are TGTGCCAGCAGCCAACAGGGGTTCTCCTACAATGAGCAGTTCTTC. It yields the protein CASSQQGFSYNEQFF.

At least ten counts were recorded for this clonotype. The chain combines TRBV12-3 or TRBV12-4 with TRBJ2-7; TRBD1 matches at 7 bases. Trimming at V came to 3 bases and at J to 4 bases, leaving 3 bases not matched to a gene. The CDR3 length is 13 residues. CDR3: CASSFARGYEQYF. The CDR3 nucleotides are TGTGCCAGCAGTTTCGCCAGGGGGTACGAGCAGTACTTC.

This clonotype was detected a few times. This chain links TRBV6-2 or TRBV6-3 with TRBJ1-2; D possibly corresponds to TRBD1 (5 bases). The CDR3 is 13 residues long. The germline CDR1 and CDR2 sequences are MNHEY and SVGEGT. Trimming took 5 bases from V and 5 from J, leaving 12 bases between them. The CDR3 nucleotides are TGTGCCAGCAGTCCCGGGACGGATTATGGCTACACCTTC. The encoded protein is CASSPGTDYGYTF.